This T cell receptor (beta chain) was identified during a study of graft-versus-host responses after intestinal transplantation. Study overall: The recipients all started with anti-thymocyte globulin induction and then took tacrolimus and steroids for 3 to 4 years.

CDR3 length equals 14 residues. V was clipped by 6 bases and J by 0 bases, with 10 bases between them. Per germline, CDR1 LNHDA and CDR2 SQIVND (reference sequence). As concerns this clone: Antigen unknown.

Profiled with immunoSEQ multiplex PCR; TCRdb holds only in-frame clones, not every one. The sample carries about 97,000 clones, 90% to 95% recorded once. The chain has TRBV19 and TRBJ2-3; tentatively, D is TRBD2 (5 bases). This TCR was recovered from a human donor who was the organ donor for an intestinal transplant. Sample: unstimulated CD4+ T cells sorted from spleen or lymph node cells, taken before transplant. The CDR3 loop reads CASRRSGSTDTQYF. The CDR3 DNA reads TGTGCCAGTAGAAGGAGCGGTAGCACAGATACGCAGTATTTT.